The 21 T cell receptor beta chains below come from one sample, sequenced in a study of cytotoxic CD8 clonotypes in ibrutinib-treated CLL. Measured with immunoSEQ multiplex PCR; TCRdb has only the in-frame clones, and not every one. This table has 250,000 to 350,000 clones, 65% to 85% appearing once. The specimen comprised PBMCs, sampled at disease progression, from a patient treated with ibrutinib. Receptors were obtained from a human donor with chronic lymphocytic leukemia.

This clone was detected a few times. J is TRBJ1-3 and V is TRBV9; TRBD1 might be the D (6 bases). V lost 1 base, J lost 4 bases, and 12 bases lay in between. CDR3 length: 15 residues. Germline CDR1 SGDLS, CDR2 YYNGEE. Here the CDR3 reads CASSVLWGGGNTIYF. The CDR3, as DNA: TGTGCCAGCAGCGTACTCTGGGGGGGCGGAAACACCATATATTTT.

V is TRBV6-6 and J is TRBJ1-1; maybe TRBD1 (5 bases). The germline gives CDR1 MNHNY, CDR2 SVGAGI (reference sequence). The length of the CDR3 is 16 residues. Trimming stripped 0 bases from V and 4 bases from J, with 15 bases between. The CDR3 loop reads CASSYSPGRVGTEAFF. The CDR3 DNA follows: TGTGCCAGCAGTTACTCCCCCGGCAGGGTGGGCACTGAAGCTTTCTTT.

CDR3 DNA: TGTGCCAGCAGTGAAGTGGACTTGAACAATCAGCCCCAGCATTTT. Translated: CASSEVDLNNQPQHF. The chain is built from TRBV6-1 and TRBJ1-5; D is unresolved. V was clipped by 1 base and J by 3 bases, with 10 bases between them. The CDR3 has 15 residues. The V gene's germline CDR1 is MNHNS and CDR2 SASEGT.

The genes are TRBV29-1 and TRBJ1-2, with D perhaps TRBD1 (5 bases). V lost 5 bases, J lost 5 bases, and 18 bases lay in between. Per the germline V gene, CDR1 is SQVTM and CDR2 is ANQGSEA. This CDR3 comprises 14 residues. CDR3 bases: TGCAGCGTTCTACCTTGGGGCAGCAGTTATGGCTACACCTTC. It yields the protein CSVLPWGSSYGYTF.

The chain couples TRBV5-1 to TRBJ1-2; a weak D match, TRBD1 (5 bases). CDR3 length equals 14 residues. The germline CDR1 and CDR2 sequences are SGHRS and YFSETQ. The germline V and J ends were trimmed by 3 bases and 6 bases, with 15 bases remaining between them. The CDR3 spells CASSWTLPRDGYTF. The DNA of the CDR3 is TGCGCCAGCAGCTGGACACTTCCTAGAGATGGCTACACCTTC.

The rearrangement joins TRBV4-3 to TRBJ2-1; 11 bases map to TRBD2. With V trimmed by 1 base and J by 1 base, 6 bases remained unmatched. The CDR3 covers 18 residues. Germline CDR1 LGHNA, CDR2 YSLEER. CDR3 amino acids: CASSQALLAGGSYNEQFF. DNA for the CDR3: TGCGCCAGCAGCCAAGCCTTGCTAGCGGGAGGTTCCTACAATGAGCAGTTCTTC.

The J gene is TRBJ1-2, the V gene TRBV27, with a possible D match to TRBD1 (5 bases). The germline CDR1 and CDR2 sequences are MNHEY and SMNVEV (reference sequence). Trimming took off 0 bases at V and 3 bases at J, with 8 bases between the two ends. This CDR3 is built from 14 residues. The CDR3 here is CASSLSRQYYGYTF. For the CDR3, the DNA is TGTGCCAGCAGTTTATCTCGACAGTACTATGGCTACACCTTC.

The V gene is TRBV4-3, the J gene TRBJ1-1; no definite D call. Trimming cost V 0 bases and J 0 bases, with 11 bases left between them. CDR1 and CDR2 from the germline V gene are LGHNA and YSLEER. CDR3 length equals 16 residues. Here the CDR3 reads CASSQDDEGMNTEAFF. CDR3 bases: TGCGCCAGCAGCCAAGATGATGAGGGTATGAACACTGAAGCTTTCTTT.

This clone occurred a few times. The chain joins TRBV9 to TRBJ2-3; 9 nucleotides match TRBD2. V lost 2 bases and J lost 4; bases outside the gene matches: 5. Germline values: CDR1 SGDLS, CDR2 YYNGEE. This CDR3 is built from 15 residues. CDR3 in DNA: TGTGCCAGCAGCGTCAGACTAGCGGAGCCAGATACGCAGTATTTT. Amino acids: CASSVRLAEPDTQYF.

The chain combines TRBV14 with TRBJ1-4; 7 nucleotides line up with TRBD1. The V gene end was trimmed by 6 bases and the J gene end by 4 bases; junction bases not matched to a gene: 11. The CDR3 is 16 residues long. Germline CDR1 is SGHDN and CDR2 is FVKESK. The CDR3 DNA is TGTGCCAGCAGGCGCGGTTTAGGGACAGTTAATGAAAAACTGTTTTTT. Protein: CASRRGLGTVNEKLFF.

CDR3 sequence reads: CASSPGPGTGELFF. Written as DNA, the CDR3 is TGTGCCAGCAGCCCCGGCCCGGGCACCGGGGAGCTGTTTTTT. J is TRBJ2-2 and V is TRBV11-3; unclear D gene. V was clipped by 5 bases and J by 4 bases, with 11 bases between them. The CDR3 runs to 14 residues. Germline V CDR1 and CDR2: SGHNT, YENEEA.

The CDR3 region has the DNA TGTGCCAGCAGCCCGGGACTAGCGGGAGTTCACAATGAGCAGTTCTTC. Its protein is CASSPGLAGVHNEQFF. The chain recombines TRBV7-8 with TRBJ2-1; 14 bases are a match to TRBD2. The CDR3 has 16 residues. The V gene's germline CDR1 is SGHVS and CDR2 FQNEAQ. V shed 5 bases, J shed 5 bases, and the junction held 5 bases outside the gene matches.

The chain links TRBV11-2 to TRBJ2-1; 8 bases agree with TRBD1. V was pared by 5 bases and J by 11 bases, with 8 bases of the junction left unmatched. Germline lookup yields CDR1 SGHAT and CDR2 FQNNGV. This CDR3 is 13 amino acids long. The CDR3: CASSQDRDRQQFF. The CDR3 region has the DNA TGTGCCAGCAGCCAGGACAGGGATCGCCAGCAGTTCTTC.

The chain has TRBV5-1 and TRBJ2-2; 7 bases map to TRBD1. The CDR3 runs to 14 residues. CDR1 is SGHRS, CDR2 YFSETQ, per germline. Trimming took 7 bases from V and 1 from J; bases not matched to a gene: 4. The CDR3 DNA reads TGCGCCAGCGCGGACAGGAAGAACACCGGGGAGCTGTTTTTT. It translates to CASADRKNTGELFF. Supplemented by reference TRBV5-1 and TRBJ2-2, the full variable domain reads KAGVTQTPRYLIKTRGQQVTLSCSPISGHRSVSWYQQTPGQGLQFLFEYFSETQRNKGNFPGRFSGRQFSNSRSEMNVSTLELGDSALYLCASADRKNTGELFFGEGSRLTVL.

J is TRBJ2-5 and V is TRBV4-1; a possible D gene is TRBD1 (6 bases). This CDR3 is 16 amino acids long. CDR1 and CDR2 (germline): MGHRA, YSYEKL. V was clipped by 1 base and J by 3 bases, with 15 bases between them. DNA of the CDR3: TGCGCCAGCAGCCAAGGATCAGGGGTTGCGGAAGAGACCCAGTACTTC. This translates into CASSQGSGVAEETQYF.

The chain combines TRBV10-3 with TRBJ2-1; no firm D call. Germline V gives CDR1 ENHRY, CDR2 SYGVKD. The CDR3 sequence is 11 residues long. V was cut by 3 bases and J by 14 bases, with 11 bases left in between. The CDR3 nucleotides are TGTGCCATCAGTGAAGTCAGAGTAAAGTTCTTC. Translated, it gives CAISEVRVKFF.

This clone was seen just once. The chain carries TRBV5-1 and TRBJ1-1, with TRBD1 matching over 11 bases. Germline CDR1 is SGHRS and CDR2 is YFSETQ. This CDR3 spans 17 amino acids. The V gene end was trimmed by 3 bases and the J gene end by 0 bases; junction bases not matched to a gene: 7. The CDR3 region is CASSSGQGAYMNTEAFF. For the CDR3, the DNA is TGCGCCAGCAGCTCCGGACAGGGGGCCTACATGAACACTGAAGCTTTCTTT.

This clone showed up just a few times. V and J are TRBV18 and TRBJ1-6, with D possibly being TRBD1 (5 bases). Germline values: CDR1 KGHSH, CDR2 LQKENI. CDR3 length: 12 amino acids. V lost 3 bases and J 11 bases, leaving 8 bases between the germline ends. The CDR3 sequence: CASSPGHPPLHF. The CDR3, as DNA: TGTGCCAGCTCACCGGGGCACCCACCCCTCCACTTT.

V usage is TRBV6-1 and J usage is TRBJ2-7, with TRBD2 matching 11 bases. This CDR3 has 17 amino acids. Germline CDR1 MNHNS, CDR2 SASEGT. The trim removed 2 bases at V and 5 bases at J, leaving 11 bases unmatched. The CDR3, as DNA: TGTGCCAGCAGTGAACTAGCGGGAGGACCATTGTGGGACGAGCAGTACTTC. This translates into CASSELAGGPLWDEQYF.

The V and J genes are TRBV2 and TRBJ2-7, with D unclear. V was clipped by 1 base and J by 6 bases, with 19 bases between them. From germline, CDR1 is SNHLY and CDR2 FYNNEI. The CDR3 is 16 residues long. In DNA, the CDR3 is TGTGCCAGCAGTGAAGAATGGGGAAATGAGATCTCCGAGCAGTACTTC. Protein product: CASSEEWGNEISEQYF. Drawing the rest from reference TRBV2 and TRBJ2-7, the complete variable domain is EPEVTQTPSHQVTQMGQEVILRCVPISNHLYFYWYRQILGQKVEFLVSFYNNEISEKSEIFDDQFSVERPDGSNFTLKIRSTKLEDSAMYFCASSEEWGNEISEQYFGPGTRLTVT.

The CDR3 DNA reads TGTGCCAGTAGTATTGGTCCGGGCACAGATACGCAGTATTTT. Translating gives CASSIGPGTDTQYF. The chain couples TRBV19 to TRBJ2-3; no clear D. Germline CDR1 LNHDA, CDR2 SQIVND (reference sequence). Trimming left V 3 bases short and J 1 base short, with 8 bases between. CDR3 size: 14 residues.